This T cell receptor (beta chain) was profiled in a study of CD8+CD57+ T cells in acquired aplastic anemia. This clonotype was counted only a few times. Patients sequenced had flow cytometry evidence of CD8+CD57+ cell expansion. The germline gives CDR1 LNHNV, CDR2 YYDKDF (reference sequence). This CDR3 has 15 amino acids. V dropped 0 bases and J dropped 5 bases, with 14 bases sitting between them. The TCR beta profiling, which covered VDJ combination and CDR3 sequence, was carried out using genomic DNA as the template. TCRdb reprocessed the reads with MiXCR, giving one entry per CDR3 protein. The sample has more than 250,000 distinct CDR3 sequences, about 80% seen once; the top ten hold roughly 42%.

The chain recombines TRBV15 with TRBJ2-7; D possibly corresponds to TRBD1 (5 bases). Input material: sorted CD4+, CD8+, or CD8+CD57+ T cells (not recorded which) from PBMCs. This receptor was taken from a human donor with aplastic anemia. The CDR3 reads CATSRDGARNHEQYF. In nucleotides, the CDR3 is TGTGCCACCAGCAGAGATGGGGCTAGGAACCACGAGCAGTACTTC.